The clone carrying this TCR beta chain appeared many times. A J-beta primer mix and a sample-barcoded 5' primer were used in a second PCR of about 6 to 12 cycles. Per-sample output comprised a minimum of 2.5 million paired-end reads containing CDR3. Via MiXCR, TCRdb re-called the 5' RACE reads, giving one row per CDR3 protein. The table has 1.4 million or so distinct CDR3 sequences, less than 45% seen once. The data are from a study of blood T cells in healthy people across ages. Germline CDR1 and CDR2: SGHVS and FNYEAQ. The CDR3 consists of 18 residues. V gave up 5 bases and J gave up 0 bases; unmatched junction bases: 11.

The clonotype was recovered from a woman under 30 in good health. V is TRBV7-6 and J is TRBJ2-7; 12 bases line up with TRBD2. The sequenced sample consisted of blood. The CDR3 spells CASSRALAGGPDSYEQYF. The CDR3 coding sequence is TGTGCCAGCAGCCGAGCGCTAGCGGGAGGGCCTGACTCCTACGAGCAGTACTTC.